This entry lists 26 T cell receptor beta chains sequenced from one sample in a study of T-cell reconstitution after alpha-beta-depleted transplantation in children. Preparation of the TCRbeta library used unique molecular identifiers. TCRdb called the PCR reads again in MiXCR, with one record for every CDR3 protein. The profile shows roughly 500,000 distinct CDR3 sequences, more than 9% of them singletons. The source material was PBMCs, sampled before TCRalphabeta/CD19-depleted stem cell transplant. These receptors were obtained from a child younger than 10 with inherited bone marrow failure, due to receive a stem cell transplant.

In this sample, this clonotype turned up many times. The chain combines TRBV27 with TRBJ2-1; 11 bases align to TRBD2. The CDR3 has 15 amino acids. The J segment lost 6 bases and the V segment lost 3 bases, leaving 4 bases of the junction unmatched. The germline V gene has CDR1 MNHEY and CDR2 SMNVEV (reference sequence). CDR3 protein: CASSFQGTSGNEQFF. The DNA for the CDR3 is TGTGCCAGCAGTTTCCAAGGGACTAGCGGCAATGAGCAGTTCTTC.

This clonotype was picked up a small number of times. The chain joins TRBV27 to TRBJ2-7; tentative D call: TRBD2 (5 bases). The CDR3 is 15 residues long. CDR1 is MNHEY, CDR2 SMNVEV, per germline (reference sequence). V was trimmed by 5 bases and J by 4 bases, leaving 18 bases between them. The CDR3 DNA reads TGTGCCAGCAGTGTTACGGGAAGAATCCTTTACGAGCAGTACTTC. Protein sequence: CASSVTGRILYEQYF.

This clonotype was seen many times. The rearrangement uses TRBV7-2 and TRBJ1-4, with 10 bases identical to TRBD1. V gave up 5 bases and J gave up 8 bases; unmatched junction bases: 8. The CDR3 spans 15 residues. Germline V lookup: CDR1 SGHTA, CDR2 FQGNSA. The CDR3 is CASSGNGQGVEKLFF. For the CDR3, the DNA is TGTGCCAGCAGCGGAAATGGACAGGGGGTCGAAAAACTGTTTTTT.

This clonotype was counted ten times or more. The V and J genes are TRBV4-2 and TRBJ2-7; the D call may be TRBD1 or TRBD2 (5 bases each). Germline V gives CDR1 LGHNA, CDR2 YNFKEQ. V was clipped by 6 bases and J by 4 bases, with 13 bases between them. The CDR3 has 13 amino acids. The chain's CDR3 is CASRGTHGYEQYF. DNA for the CDR3: TGTGCCAGCAGAGGGACCCACGGATACGAGCAGTACTTC.

In its sample, this clonotype was seen a few times. The chain has TRBV12-3 or TRBV12-4 and TRBJ1-5; D gene unclear. The CDR3 sequence is 15 residues long. V was shortened by 1 base and J by 4 bases, with 11 bases between the two germline ends. The CDR3 sequence is CASSLDVTLNQPQHF. The CDR3, as DNA: TGTGCCAGCAGTTTAGACGTAACCCTAAATCAGCCCCAGCATTTT.

This clonotype was counted ten times or more. This chain connects TRBV10-3 to TRBJ2-2; no definite D call. Trimming shortened V by 8 bases and J by 5 bases, and 9 bases separated the two germline ends. The CDR3 extends over 12 amino acids. Germline CDR1 and CDR2: ENHRY and SYGVKD. Here the CDR3 DNA reads TGTGCCATCCGTTTGGGGACCGGGGAGCTGTTTTTT. This gives the protein CAIRLGTGELFF.

This sequence joins TRBV9 and TRBJ2-2; D is perhaps TRBD1 (6 bases). Trimming pared 0 bases from V and 7 bases from J, leaving 13 bases between. The V gene's germline CDR1 is SGDLS and CDR2 YYNGEE. The CDR3 runs 15 residues. This chain's CDR3 is CASSVEAGVGGELFF. In DNA form, the CDR3 reads TGTGCCAGCAGCGTAGAGGCAGGGGTCGGCGGGGAGCTGTTTTTT.

This clonotype came up many times. The chain has TRBV20-1 and TRBJ2-3; weak D call: TRBD2 (6 bases). V lost 6 bases, J lost 4 bases, and 17 bases lay in between. The CDR3 length is 14 residues. Germline V CDR1 and CDR2: DFQATT, SNEGSKA (reference sequence). The CDR3 nucleotides read TGCAGTGCCACTCCGACGACTAGTTCAGATACGCAGTATTTT. This gives the protein CSATPTTSSDTQYF.

This clonotype was seen at least ten times. J is TRBJ1-1 and V is TRBV5-4; D might be TRBD1 (6 bases). This CDR3 contains 12 residues. The V gene lost 5 bases and the J gene lost 8 bases, with 13 bases spanning the gap. The V gene's germline CDR1 is SGHNT and CDR2 YYREEE (reference sequence). CDR3 bases: TGTGCCAGCAGTTTAGAAGGGACAGAAGCTTTCTTT. Its protein is CASSLEGTEAFF.

The chain combines TRBV21-1 with TRBJ2-7; the listed D gene, TRBD1, was not tested against the DNA. TRBV21-1 is shown as a pseudogene. The CDR3 covers 14 residues. Here the CDR3 DNA reads TGTGCCAGCAGCAAAGGGGGCAGGTCCTACGAGCAGTACTTC. Translation gives CASSKGGRSYEQYF.

This clonotype was detected ten times or more. The chain links TRBV29-1 to TRBJ1-2; 7 bases agree with TRBD1. Germline V gene data show CDR1 as SQVTM and CDR2 as ANQGSEA. The CDR3 has 16 residues. Trimming took 4 bases from V and 8 from J; bases not matched to a gene: 19. CDR3 bases: TGCAGCGTTGGGGGTTCCGGGACAGCCTCTACTTGGGGCTACACCTTC. Residues: CSVGGSGTASTWGYTF.

This rearrangement joins TRBV9 to TRBJ1-2; TRBD1 matches 9 bases. Unmatched junction bases numbered 8, after V lost 7 bases and J lost 7 bases. The germline V gene encodes CDR1 SGDLS and CDR2 YYNGEE. CDR3 length equals 13 residues. The CDR3 DNA sequence: TGTGCCAGCTCGGACAGGGGAAATAGTGGCTACACCTTC. Translated, it gives CASSDRGNSGYTF.

This clonotype was seen many times. The chain employs TRBV12-3 or TRBV12-4 and TRBJ2-7; 11 nucleotides agree with TRBD2. The CDR3 totals 14 residues. J lost 10 bases, V lost 3 bases, and 8 bases had no gene match. CDR3 in amino acids: CASSLAGTSGIQYF. The CDR3 DNA reads as TGTGCCAGCAGTTTGGCTGGGACTAGCGGTATACAGTACTTC.

This clonotype showed up many times. The chain uses TRBV7-2 and TRBJ2-7, with TRBD2 identical over 8 bases. The junction had 12 bases not matched to a gene; V was cut back by 0 bases and J by 2 bases. The germline V gene has CDR1 SGHTA and CDR2 FQGNSA. The CDR3 loop spans 18 amino acids. CDR3 sequence: CASSLAAGGPGIPYEQYF. The CDR3 DNA reads TGTGCCAGCAGCTTAGCCGCGGGAGGTCCAGGAATCCCCTACGAGCAGTACTTC.

Many counts were recorded for this clonotype. The junction differs from germline at one of its ends, possibly a read error. The gene calls are TRBV5-1 and TRBJ1-2, with D perhaps TRBD1 (6 bases). The germline V gene encodes CDR1 SGHRS and CDR2 YFSETQ. This CDR3 has 16 amino acids. CDR3 in DNA: TGCGCCAGCATCTTGGGGGGGGCCGACAGGTCCTATGGCTACACCTTC. The encoded protein is CASILGGADRSYGYTF.

At least ten counts were recorded for this clonotype. The chain is built from TRBV11-3 and TRBJ2-7, with TRBD1 identical over 10 bases. The CDR3 sequence is 13 residues long. V dropped 5 bases and J dropped 3; count of bases not matched to a gene: 1. The germline V gene has CDR1 SGHNT and CDR2 YENEEA. Here the CDR3 DNA reads TGTGCCAGCAGCGGACAGGGGGACTACGAGCAGTACTTC. It specifies CASSGQGDYEQYF.

CDR3 sequence (DNA): TGTGCCCGTACTAGCGGTAGCACAGATACGCAGTATTTT. Encoded protein: CARTSGSTDTQYF. The V gene is TRBV2, the J gene TRBJ2-3, with 8 nucleotides matching TRBD2. This CDR3 comprises 13 residues. The germline V gene has CDR1 SNHLY and CDR2 FYNNEI. V gave up 11 bases and J gave up 0 bases; unmatched junction bases: 4.

This clonotype has just a few counts. The chain carries TRBV20-1 and TRBJ2-1; 9 bases agree with TRBD2. This CDR3 has 17 residues. The V gene end was trimmed by 3 bases and the J gene end by 6 bases; junction bases not matched to a gene: 15. Germline loops: CDR1 DFQATT, CDR2 SNEGSKA (reference sequence). The CDR3 protein is CSARSIAGTSPPNEQFF. The CDR3 bases are TGCAGTGCTAGGTCGATTGCCGGGACTAGCCCTCCCAATGAGCAGTTCTTC.

This clonotype came up many times. Here the CDR3 reads CATRVPGYEQYF. The CDR3 DNA is TGTGCCACCAGGGTTCCGGGGTACGAGCAGTACTTC. The J gene is TRBJ2-7, the V gene TRBV10-3, with D tentatively TRBD1 or TRBD2 (5 bases each). The CDR3 has 12 residues. Germline V lookup: CDR1 ENHRY, CDR2 SYGVKD. V was cut by 10 bases and J by 4 bases, with 14 bases left in between.

This clonotype was seen ten or more times. This chain uses TRBV12-3 or TRBV12-4 with TRBJ2-7; D gene unclear. Trimming left V 6 bases short and J 5 bases short, with 11 bases between. This CDR3 spans 12 amino acids. CDR3 sequence (DNA): TGTGCCAGCAGGTCCGGTTCGCACGAGCAGTACTTC. This codes for CASRSGSHEQYF.

Comments on this clonotype: Being one base from a much bigger clone, this may be a read error. The conserved phenylalanine or tryptophan is not found at the CDR3 terminus, so this likely reflects a read error. CDR3: CASSAQDHTDTQYS. Written as DNA, the CDR3 is TGTGCCAGCAGCGCTCAGGACCACACAGATACGCAGTATTCT. The chain recombines TRBV9 with TRBJ2-3; no clear D gene. This CDR3 comprises 14 residues. Trimming removed 3 bases at V and 2 bases at J, with 10 bases between. The germline V gene encodes CDR1 SGDLS and CDR2 YYNGEE.

This clonotype was counted between two and nine times. The V call is TRBV28, the J call TRBJ2-5; the match to TRBD1 covers 10 bases. CDR3 length: 15 residues. Germline CDR1 and CDR2: MDHEN and SYDVKM. Unmatched junction bases numbered 7, after V lost 5 bases and J lost 4 bases. The CDR3 spells CASSQGTGVRETQYF. In DNA form, the CDR3 reads TGTGCCAGCAGTCAGGGGACAGGGGTGCGAGAGACCCAGTACTTC.

Many counts were recorded for this clonotype. The V call is TRBV27, the J call TRBJ2-3; perhaps D is TRBD1 or TRBD2 (5 bases each). The V end lost 5 bases, the J end lost 2 bases, and 14 bases lay between the germline ends. Germline lookup yields CDR1 MNHEY and CDR2 SMNVEV (reference sequence). The CDR3 extends over 15 amino acids. Here the CDR3 DNA reads TGTGCCAGCAGTGACCGGGACCGAAACACAGATACGCAGTATTTT. This encodes CASSDRDRNTDTQYF.

In its sample, this clonotype was seen many times. The J gene is TRBJ2-7, the V gene TRBV29-1; D remains ambiguous. This CDR3 is 12 amino acids long. V was trimmed by 4 bases and J by 0 bases, leaving 7 bases between them. CDR1 SQVTM and CDR2 ANQGSEA come from the germline V gene. The CDR3 protein is CSVVQSSYEQYF. For the CDR3, the DNA is TGCAGCGTTGTACAGAGCTCCTACGAGCAGTACTTC.

This clonotype occurred many times. This chain joins TRBV20-1 and TRBJ2-7; the D gene is possibly TRBD1 (7 bases). Per germline, CDR1 DFQATT and CDR2 SNEGSKA (reference sequence). V was cut by 6 bases and J by 3 bases, with 15 bases left in between. The CDR3 loop spans 13 amino acids. The CDR3, as DNA: TGCAGTGCCCCTGTCCAGGGGGGCTACGAGCAGTACTTC. This codes for CSAPVQGGYEQYF.

This clonotype was counted many times. The V call is TRBV9, the J call TRBJ2-2; D possibly matches TRBD1 or TRBD2 (5 bases each). V dropped 2 bases and J dropped 2 bases, with 13 bases sitting between them. The germline V gene encodes CDR1 SGDLS and CDR2 YYNGEE. The CDR3 sequence is 16 residues long. CDR3 DNA: TGTGCCAGCAGCGTGTCCAGAGGGGCCAACACCGGGGAGCTGTTTTTT. This encodes CASSVSRGANTGELFF.